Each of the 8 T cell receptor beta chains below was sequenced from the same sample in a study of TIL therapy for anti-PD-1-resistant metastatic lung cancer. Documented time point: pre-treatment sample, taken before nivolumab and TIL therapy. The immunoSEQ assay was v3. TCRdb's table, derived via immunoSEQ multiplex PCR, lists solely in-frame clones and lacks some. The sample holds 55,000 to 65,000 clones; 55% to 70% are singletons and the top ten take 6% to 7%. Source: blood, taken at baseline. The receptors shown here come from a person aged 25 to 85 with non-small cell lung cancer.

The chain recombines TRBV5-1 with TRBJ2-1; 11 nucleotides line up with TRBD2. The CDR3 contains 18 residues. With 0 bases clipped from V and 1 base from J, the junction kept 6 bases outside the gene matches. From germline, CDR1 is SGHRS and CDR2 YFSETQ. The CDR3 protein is CASSLARASGGSYNEQFF. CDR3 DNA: TGCGCCAGCAGCTTGGCCAGGGCTAGCGGGGGGTCCTACAATGAGCAGTTCTTC.

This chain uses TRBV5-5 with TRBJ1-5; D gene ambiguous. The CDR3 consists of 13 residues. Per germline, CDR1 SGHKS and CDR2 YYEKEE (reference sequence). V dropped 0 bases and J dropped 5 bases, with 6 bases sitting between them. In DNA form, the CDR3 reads TGTGCCAGCAGCTTGGATCTGGATCAGCCCCAGCATTTT. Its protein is CASSLDLDQPQHF.

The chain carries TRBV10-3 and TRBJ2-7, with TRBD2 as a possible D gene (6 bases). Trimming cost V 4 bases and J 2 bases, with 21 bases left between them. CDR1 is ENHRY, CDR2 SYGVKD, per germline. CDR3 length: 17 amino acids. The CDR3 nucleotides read TGTGCCATCAGTGCGTCTATAGGTCGGGGGTTGGCCTACGAGCAGTACTTC. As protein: CAISASIGRGLAYEQYF.

The CDR3 reads CASSQLVRVTNEKLFF. In nucleotides, the CDR3 is TGCGCCAGCAGCCAGCTCGTGAGGGTTACTAATGAAAAACTGTTTTTT. The chain joins TRBV4-1 to TRBJ1-4; no clear D gene. Germline V gene sequence: CDR1 MGHRA, CDR2 YSYEKL. The CDR3 contains 16 residues. V shed 3 bases and J shed 2 bases, with 13 bases lying between them.

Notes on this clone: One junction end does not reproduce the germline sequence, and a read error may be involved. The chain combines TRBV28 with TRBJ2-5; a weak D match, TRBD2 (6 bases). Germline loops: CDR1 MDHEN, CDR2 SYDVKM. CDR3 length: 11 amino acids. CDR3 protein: CAGGKRETQYF. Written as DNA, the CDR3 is TGCGCTGGCGGGAAGAGAGAGACCCAGTACTTC.

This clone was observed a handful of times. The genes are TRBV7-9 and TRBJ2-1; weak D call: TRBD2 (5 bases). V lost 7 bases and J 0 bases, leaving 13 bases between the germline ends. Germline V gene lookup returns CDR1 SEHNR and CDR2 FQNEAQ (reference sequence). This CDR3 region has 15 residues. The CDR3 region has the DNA TGTGCCAGCACTTCGGGGTCGAGCTCCTACAATGAGCAGTTCTTC. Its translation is CASTSGSSSYNEQFF. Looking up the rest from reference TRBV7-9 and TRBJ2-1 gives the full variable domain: DTGVSQNPRHKITKRGQNVTFRCDPISEHNRLYWYRQTLGQGPEFLTYFQNEAQLEKSRLLSDRFSAERPKGSFSTLEIQRTEQGDSAMYLCASTSGSSSYNEQFFGPGTRLTVL.

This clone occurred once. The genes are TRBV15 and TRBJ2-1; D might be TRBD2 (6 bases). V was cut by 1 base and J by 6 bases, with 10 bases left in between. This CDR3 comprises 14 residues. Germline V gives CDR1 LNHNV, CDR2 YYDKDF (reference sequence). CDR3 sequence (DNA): TGTGCCACCAGCAGAGGCGGGGCAGTCAATGAGCAGTTCTTC. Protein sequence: CATSRGGAVNEQFF. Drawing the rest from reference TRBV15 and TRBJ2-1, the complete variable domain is DAMVIQNPRYQVTQFGKPVTLSCSQTLNHNVMYWYQQKSSQAPKLLFHYYDKDFNNEADTPDNFQSRRPNTSFCFLDIRSPGLGDTAMYLCATSRGGAVNEQFFGPGTRLTVL.

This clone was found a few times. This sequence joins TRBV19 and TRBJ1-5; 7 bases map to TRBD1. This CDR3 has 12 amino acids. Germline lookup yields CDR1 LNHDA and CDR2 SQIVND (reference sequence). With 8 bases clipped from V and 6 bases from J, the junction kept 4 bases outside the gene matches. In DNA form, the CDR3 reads TGTGCCAGTCAAGGGGGCAGTCAGCCCCAGCATTTT. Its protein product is CASQGGSQPQHF. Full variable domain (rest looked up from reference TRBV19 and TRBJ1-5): DGGITQSPKYLFRKEGQNVTLSCEQNLNHDAMYWYRQDPGQGLRLIYYSQIVNDFQKGDIAEGYSVSREKKESFPLTVTSAQKNPTAFYLCASQGGSQPQHFGDGTRLSIL.